This T cell receptor (beta chain) emerged from a study of CD8+ T cells in alopecia areata. In each case, RNA was isolated and then reverse transcribed into cDNA as the sequencing template. Using immunoSEQ multiplex PCR, the repertoire was profiled, and TCRdb retains in-frame clones only, with some absent. The table has about 220,000 clones, around 57% seen once; the top ten hold 1.6%. Concerning this clone itself: Its specificity is unknown.

Study observations and caveats: Only a single nonresponder existed, so baseline CD8+ expansion links stay unclear. Normal skin's resident alphabeta T cells are sequenced alongside lesional scalp T cells.

The treatment here: oral pan-JAK inhibitor, 5-10 mg twice daily. This CDR3 is 14 amino acids long. V trimming: 2 bases; J trimming: 4 bases; junction bases outside the gene matches: 7. CDR1 is GTSNPN, CDR2 SVGIG, per germline (reference sequence). This specimen was CD4+ T cells sorted from blood, taken at week 4, from a patient treated with tofacitinib. This clonotype was sampled from a human donor with alopecia areata. The chain carries TRBV30 and TRBJ1-2; TRBD1 aligns across 7 bases. The CDR3 nucleotides are TGTGCCTGGAGTAAGGGGGCAGGGGCCTATGGCTACACCTTC. Protein: CAWSKGAGAYGYTF.